The clone carrying this T cell receptor beta chain has just a few counts. As yet, its antigen is unknown. This specimen comes from a study of T cell responses to AZD1222 COVID-19 vaccine. V lost 4 bases and J 1 base, leaving 20 bases between the germline ends. CDR1 and CDR2 (germline): SGHNT, YYREEE (reference sequence). The CDR3 runs 17 residues. Here immunoSEQ multiplex PCR was the method, and the copy in TCRdb shows in-frame clones only, minus some. The table lists about 130,000 clones, around 92% of them singletons. Whole-study findings and limits: The peak T cell response came first, and repertoires were sampled only after it. White British people made up most donors, females outnumbered males, and clonal diversity was possibly underestimated.

The sample was peripheral blood, taken on day 0 of AZD1222 vaccination. The receptor comes from an adult in good health. J is TRBJ1-2 and V is TRBV5-4, with D possibly matching TRBD1 (5 bases). The CDR3 region has the DNA TGTGCCAGCAGCCCCCAGGGCCCCTTTCAGCGTAACTATGGCTACACCTTC. Protein: CASSPQGPFQRNYGYTF. Full variable domain (remainder filled in from reference TRBV5-4 and TRBJ1-2): ETGVTQSPTHLIKTRGQQVTLRCSSQSGHNTVSWYQQALGQGPQFIFQYYREEENGRGNFPPRFSGLQFPNYSSELNVNALELDDSALYLCASSPQGPFQRNYGYTFGSGTRLTVV.